These 25 T cell receptor beta chains originate from one sample sequenced in a study of Ad26.COV2.S vaccination and SARS-CoV-2 variants. Here immunoSEQ multiplex PCR was the method, and the copy in TCRdb shows in-frame clones only, minus some. The table shows about 100,000 clones, with about three quarters occurring only once. This specimen consisted of peripheral blood, obtained after recovery from COVID-19. The receptors were sampled from a human donor who had recovered from COVID-19.

The chain recombines TRBV11-2 with TRBJ2-7; D ambiguous. Deletions cut 0 bases from V and 4 bases from J, with 13 bases between. CDR1 and CDR2 from the germline V gene are SGHAT and FQNNGV. This CDR3 is built from 15 residues. Here the CDR3 DNA reads TGTGCCAGCAGCTTAGATCGGTCAGAGTCTTACGAGCAGTACTTC. The encoded protein is CASSLDRSESYEQYF.

The genes are TRBV11-2 and TRBJ1-1, with TRBD1 as a possible D gene (5 bases). The germline V gene has CDR1 SGHAT and CDR2 FQNNGV. V lost 4 bases, J lost 0 bases, and 6 bases lay in between. CDR3 length: 13 amino acids. The DNA for the CDR3 is TGTGCCAGCAGCTCGACAGTGAACACTGAAGCTTTCTTT. This codes for CASSSTVNTEAFF. The complete variable domain, with remaining parts taken from reference TRBV11-2 and TRBJ1-1, reads EAGVAQSPRYKIIEKRQSVAFWCNPISGHATLYWYQQILGQGPKLLIQFQNNGVVDDSQLPKDRFSAERLKGVDSTLKIQPAKLEDSAVYLCASSSTVNTEAFFGQGTRLTVV.

This clone was observed a few times. Written as DNA, the CDR3 is TGTGCCAGTCCGCCTCAACAAGGGGGACAGGGAGCTAACACTGAAGCTTTCTTT. This codes for CASPPQQGGQGANTEAFF. This chain joins TRBV28 and TRBJ1-1; TRBD1 aligns across 9 bases. Germline V gene sequence: CDR1 MDHEN, CDR2 SYDVKM. The CDR3 is 18 amino acids. V was clipped by 9 bases and J by 2 bases; unmatched bases: 19. Full variable domain (outside the CDR3, taken from reference TRBV28 and TRBJ1-1): DVKVTQSSRYLVKRTGEKVFLECVQDMDHENMFWYRQDPGLGLRLIYFSYDVKMKEKGDIPEGYSVSREKKERFSLILESASTNQTSMYLCASPPQQGGQGANTEAFFGQGTRLTVV.

The gene calls are TRBV7-7 and TRBJ2-5; TRBD1 agrees at 8 bases. The CDR3 totals 15 residues. The V gene end was trimmed by 1 base and the J gene end by 5 bases; junction bases not matched to a gene: 6. CDR1 and CDR2 (germline): SSHAT, FNYEAQ (reference sequence). The chain's CDR3 is CASSLGDRPRETQYF. CDR3 bases: TGTGCCAGCAGCTTAGGGGACAGGCCGCGGGAGACCCAGTACTTC.

This sequence joins TRBV24-1 and TRBJ1-2; possible D gene TRBD1, 6 bases. V lost 4 bases and J 10 bases, leaving 15 bases between the germline ends. CDR1 and CDR2 from the germline V gene are KGHDR and SFDVKD. The CDR3 is 13 residues long. CDR3 DNA: TGTGCCACCAGTGAGGCGGCCAGGGGTTCCTACACCTTC. Protein sequence: CATSEAARGSYTF.

In its sample, this clone was seen once. The J gene is TRBJ2-1, the V gene TRBV4-1; no clear D gene. This CDR3 has 13 residues. V gave up 1 base and J gave up 7 bases, with 8 bases separating them. Germline lookup yields CDR1 MGHRA and CDR2 YSYEKL. CDR3 in amino acids: CASSQVRMNEQFF. In DNA form, the CDR3 reads TGCGCCAGCAGCCAAGTTAGGATGAATGAGCAGTTCTTC.

The chain links TRBV7-9 to TRBJ1-4, with D perhaps TRBD1 (5 bases). The germline V gene has CDR1 SEHNR and CDR2 FQNEAQ (reference sequence). The CDR3 contains 16 residues. Trimming left V 4 bases short and J 7 bases short, with 19 bases between. This CDR3 reads CASSSPLEIGGEKLFF. The CDR3 nucleotides are TGTGCCAGCAGCTCCCCGTTGGAAATCGGGGGTGAAAAACTGTTTTTT. The full variable domain, completed using reference TRBV7-9 and TRBJ1-4, is DTGVSQNPRHKITKRGQNVTFRCDPISEHNRLYWYRQTLGQGPEFLTYFQNEAQLEKSRLLSDRFSAERPKGSFSTLEIQRTEQGDSAMYLCASSSPLEIGGEKLFFGSGTQLSVL.

In this sample, this clone turned up a few times. V is TRBV6-1 and J is TRBJ2-3, with D unclear. Per the germline V gene, CDR1 is MNHNS and CDR2 is SASEGT. The CDR3 spans 15 residues. V was shortened by 2 bases and J by 4 bases, with 13 bases between the two germline ends. The CDR3 DNA follows: TGTGCCAGCAGTGAAATGGTAGGGAACGCAGATACGCAGTATTTT. Translation gives CASSEMVGNADTQYF.

V gene TRBV29-1 combines with J gene TRBJ1-5, with D possibly TRBD1 on 6 matching bases. The V gene's germline CDR1 is SQVTM and CDR2 ANQGSEA. V lost 3 bases and J lost 11, with 11 bases in between. The CDR3 totals 11 residues. The CDR3 region has the DNA TGCAGCGTTGATGAAGGGGGGACCCAGCATTTT. Protein: CSVDEGGTQHF.

This clone was detected a few times. The V gene is TRBV5-4, the J gene TRBJ2-6; D is ambiguous. Trimming pared 4 bases from V and 0 bases from J, leaving 8 bases between. This CDR3 region has 15 residues. Germline V gives CDR1 SGHNT, CDR2 YYREEE (reference sequence). The CDR3 nucleotides are TGTGCCAGCAGCCGGACGGACTCTGGGGCCAACGTCCTGACTTTC. It encodes CASSRTDSGANVLTF.

The V and J genes are TRBV7-9 and TRBJ2-3; D may be TRBD2 (5 bases). Germline-derived CDR1 and CDR2 are SEHNR and FQNEAQ (reference sequence). Trimming left V 5 bases short and J 4 bases short, with 10 bases between. The CDR3 covers 13 residues. The CDR3 loop is CASSGGRSDTQYF. The CDR3 DNA reads as TGTGCCAGCAGCGGAGGAAGATCAGATACGCAGTATTTT.

This sequence joins TRBV6-2 or TRBV6-3 and TRBJ2-5; tentatively, D is TRBD1 (6 bases). Germline CDR1 MNHEY, CDR2 SVGEGT. This CDR3 region has 13 residues. Trimming stripped 5 bases from V and 5 bases from J, with 12 bases between. In DNA form, the CDR3 reads TGTGCCAGCAGTCCAGGGGTGCGGGAGACCCAGTACTTC. It specifies CASSPGVRETQYF.

The rearrangement uses TRBV21-1 and TRBJ2-7. TRBV21-1 is marked as a pseudogene. The CDR3 has 14 amino acids. The CDR3 sequence: CASSSPGPEGEQYF. CDR3 DNA: TGTGCCAGCAGCTCGCCGGGCCCCGAGGGGGAGCAGTACTTC.

The chain links TRBV6-5 to TRBJ2-1; D perhaps matches TRBD1 (6 bases). Germline V lookup: CDR1 MNHEY, CDR2 SVGAGI. The CDR3 runs to 15 residues. Trimming pared 5 bases from V and 6 bases from J, leaving 17 bases between. As DNA, the CDR3 is TGTGCCAGCAGTCAAATACAGGGTTTTCCCAATGAGCAGTTCTTC. Amino acids: CASSQIQGFPNEQFF.

The rearrangement joins TRBV7-3 to TRBJ2-3; 10 bases align to TRBD1. This CDR3 spans 15 amino acids. Germline-derived CDR1 and CDR2 are SGHTA and FQGTGA. After removal of 5 bases from V and 6 bases from J, the junction contained 8 bases not matched to a gene. The CDR3 bases are TGTGCCAGCAGCCGAGGAGACAGGGGGCGGGATACGCAGTATTTT. Protein sequence: CASSRGDRGRDTQYF.

The chain has TRBV5-1 and TRBJ2-7; D is possibly TRBD1 (5 bases). This CDR3 contains 12 residues. Trimming removed 7 bases from V and 2 bases from J, with 10 bases in between. Germline CDR1 SGHRS, CDR2 YFSETQ. The CDR3: CASRQNTYEQYF. In nucleotides, the CDR3 is TGCGCCAGCCGACAGAATACCTACGAGCAGTACTTC.

The chain employs TRBV30 and TRBJ2-3, with a possible D match to TRBD1 (5 bases). CDR3 length: 12 residues. Germline-derived CDR1 and CDR2 are GTSNPN and SVGIG (reference sequence). The V end was cut by 2 bases, the J end by 5 bases, with 8 bases between. CDR3 sequence (DNA): TGTGCCTGGAGTTGGGGCGAAGATACGCAGTATTTT. It encodes CAWSWGEDTQYF.

The V gene is TRBV25-1, the J gene TRBJ1-4; D unclear. The V and J ends lost 4 bases and 8 bases respectively, with 8 bases between them. The CDR3 covers 12 residues. Germline CDR1 MGHDK, CDR2 SYGVNS. This CDR3 reads CASSGRREKLFF. The CDR3 nucleotides are TGTGCCAGCAGTGGCCGTAGGGAAAAACTGTTTTTT.

J is TRBJ1-4 and V is TRBV29-1; TRBD1 is a possible D gene (5 bases). Germline V lookup: CDR1 SQVTM, CDR2 ANQGSEA. Trimming took 6 bases from V and 3 from J, leaving 11 bases between them. The CDR3 length is 13 residues. The CDR3: CSVQKGSNEKLFF. In nucleotides, the CDR3 is TGCAGCGTCCAAAAGGGGTCTAATGAAAAACTGTTTTTT. The whole variable domain, remainder taken from reference TRBV29-1 and TRBJ1-4, is SAVISQKPSRDICQRGTSLTIQCQVDSQVTMMFWYRQQPGQSLTLIATANQGSEATYESGFVIDKFPISRPNLTFSTLTVSNMSPEDSSIYLCSVQKGSNEKLFFGSGTQLSVL.

The rearrangement links TRBV19 to TRBJ2-7; the D gene could be TRBD1 or TRBD2 (5 bases each). V lost 6 bases and J 4 bases, leaving 10 bases between the germline ends. CDR3 length equals 12 residues. CDR1 and CDR2 from the germline V gene are LNHDA and SQIVND (reference sequence). For the CDR3, the DNA is TGTGCCAGTAGCGGGGCCCTTTACGAGCAGTACTTC. Translation: CASSGALYEQYF.

This clone is a singleton in its sample. This chain joins TRBV19 and TRBJ2-2; no clear D. Per the germline V gene, CDR1 is LNHDA and CDR2 is SQIVND (reference sequence). Trimming stripped 5 bases from V and 2 bases from J, with 12 bases between. The CDR3 is 15 residues long. CDR3 loop: CASSVRRSNTGELFF. As DNA, the CDR3 is TGTGCCAGTAGTGTCCGTCGGAGCAACACCGGGGAGCTGTTTTTT.

This chain links TRBV5-5 with TRBJ1-2, with TRBD1 identical over 10 bases. Per the germline V gene, CDR1 is SGHKS and CDR2 is YYEKEE (reference sequence). J was trimmed by 7 bases and V by 2 bases; bases with no gene match: 11. There are 16 residues in the CDR3. DNA of the CDR3: TGTGCCAGCAGCTTTTACTCCCGGGACAGGGGTGCTGGCTACACCTTC. Protein: CASSFYSRDRGAGYTF.

The chain links TRBV15 to TRBJ1-3; maybe TRBD1 (5 bases). Germline V gives CDR1 LNHNV, CDR2 YYDKDF (reference sequence). CDR3 length: 16 residues. The V gene lost 0 bases and the J gene lost 2 bases, with 11 bases spanning the gap. The CDR3 DNA sequence: TGTGCCACCAGCAGAGACCGGGGGAATACTGGAAACACCATATATTTT. This translates into CATSRDRGNTGNTIYF.

There are a few counts of this clone. V is TRBV7-9 and J is TRBJ2-1; D unclear. Per germline, CDR1 SEHNR and CDR2 FQNEAQ (reference sequence). CDR3 length equals 14 residues. With 2 bases removed from V and 11 bases from J, the gap between germline ends came to 16 bases. CDR3 in DNA: TGTGCCAGCAGCTTATCCGCGGACCGCCCAAAGCAGTTCTTC. Translating it yields CASSLSADRPKQFF.

The chain is built from TRBV12-3 or TRBV12-4 and TRBJ1-1; 7 bases align to TRBD1. V lost 6 bases, J lost 8 bases, and 6 bases stayed unmatched. The CDR3 spans 12 residues. The CDR3 bases are TGTGCCAGCAGAAACAGGGGCGGGGAAGCTTTCTTT. It codes for CASRNRGGEAFF.